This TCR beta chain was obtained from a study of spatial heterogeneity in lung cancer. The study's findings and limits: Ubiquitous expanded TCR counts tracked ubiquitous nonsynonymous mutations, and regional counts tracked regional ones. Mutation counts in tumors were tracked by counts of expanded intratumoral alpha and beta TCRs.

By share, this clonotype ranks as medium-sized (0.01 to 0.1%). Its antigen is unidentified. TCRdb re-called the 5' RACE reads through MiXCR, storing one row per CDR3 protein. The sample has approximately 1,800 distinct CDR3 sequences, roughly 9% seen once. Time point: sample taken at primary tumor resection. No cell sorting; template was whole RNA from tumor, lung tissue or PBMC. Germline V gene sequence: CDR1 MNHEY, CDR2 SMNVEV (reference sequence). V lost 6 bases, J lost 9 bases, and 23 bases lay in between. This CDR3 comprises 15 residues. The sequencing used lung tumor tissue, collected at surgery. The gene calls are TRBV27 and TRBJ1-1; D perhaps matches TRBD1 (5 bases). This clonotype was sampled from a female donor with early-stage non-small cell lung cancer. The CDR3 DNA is TGTGCCAGCAGGGAAAGCATAGGGGCTCTCATCCAAGCTTTCTTT. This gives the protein CASRESIGALIQAFF.